This T cell receptor beta chain was obtained from a study of blood T cell repertoires in COVID-19 (dated by TCRdb to the early 2020s). For the study in its entirety: Samples from collaborators originated in the United States, Italy and Spain and spanned both the acute and convalescent phases of COVID-19. Where available, HLA class I and class II types were obtained from metadata supplied by the sample provider rather than from assay-based typing. A freely available public database, intended as a resource for researchers studying the immune response to SARS-CoV-2, is where the repertoires were released. Samples came from the ongoing ImmuneRACE study (first 160 participants) plus 1,254 subjects from 6 global collaborators. The sample metadata nearly always contained a de-identified subject ID, COVID-19 status, age in years and sex. The dataset comprised deeply sampled blood TCRbeta repertoires from subjects exposed to, actively infected with, or recovered from COVID-19. The prospective study material was composed of cDNA or gDNA derived from T cells, B-cell-depleted T cells, or PBMCs. Here is what the overall study found, with its caveats: The amount of clinical and demographic metadata varied by source and participant and was provided uncurated.

About this clone itself: Its antigen is unknown. It has no much larger one-base neighbor in the sample; base qualities were not kept.

TCRbeta CDR3 regions were amplified from genomic DNA by means of the immunoSEQ Assay, a bias-controlled multiplex PCR. Per the source publication's procedure: The number of nucleated cells in each sample was estimated by amplification of reference gene primers within the assay. To quantify the absolute abundance of each unique TCRbeta CDR3 rearrangement, sequence reads were collapsed and filtered. Productive Simpson clonality was computed per sample as the square root of Simpson's diversity index over productive rearrangements. Entries here come from immuneACCESS through TCRdb and include only in-frame sequences with V and J called. Some clones fail to appear in such tables; in the studies checked, an unresolved V gene covers under half of the shortfall, and the cause of the remainder is unknown. D and trimming come from the DNA, and the V and J calls and clone size come from that table. The sample table holds around 250,000 clones, of which approximately 85% were seen once. The top ten clonotypes cover approximately 2% of the sample.

In the prospective study, participants were about 18 to 95 years old, resided in about 25 geographic areas of the United States, and were enrolled through a virtual design. In the prospective study, cohorts were assigned on the basis of participant-reported clinical history obtained from a screening survey and a study questionnaire. Recovered participants in ImmuneRACE Cohort 3 were defined as having two consecutive negative NP/OP PCR tests, clearance from a healthcare professional, or resolution of symptoms. In the prospective study, mobile phlebotomists collected whole blood, serum and a nasopharyngeal or oropharyngeal swab from each participant. Over a roughly 2-month period, participants in the prospective study had the option of providing additional blood draws and questionnaires. Prospective study blood samples were shipped either frozen or at room temperature before DNA extraction. Taken from the germline V gene (reference sequence), the CDR1 and CDR2 loops are SEHNR and FQNEAQ. The CDR3 runs 19 residues from the cysteine to the phenylalanine. The only DNA kept is the CDR3, 57 bases in frame from the first base. The junction carries 29 bases between V and J, which are trimmed by 4 bases and 4 bases respectively.

The TCR sequence derives from a woman between 50 and 59 years old who had recovered from COVID-19. Sequencing input: PBMCs or T cells enriched from blood (not recorded which). The rearranged chain carries TRBV7-9 and TRBJ2-7; the D gene is perhaps TRBD2, from 9 matching bases. The encoded CDR3 is CASSYPGQELAGAMYEQYF. In nucleotide form, the sequence is TGTGCCAGCAGCTACCCGGGACAGGAGTTAGCGGGAGCGATGTACGAGCAGTACTTC.